Each of the 12 T cell receptor beta chains below was sequenced from the same sample in a study of T cell changes during pregnancy in multiple sclerosis. Sequencing was performed with immunoSEQ multiplex PCR; in TCRdb, only in-frame clones are kept and a portion is missing. There are around 70,000 clones in the sample; roughly 92% occur only once, and just under 2% lies in the top ten. The input for sequencing was peripheral blood, taken in the second trimester of pregnancy. The source of these receptors is a female donor with multiple sclerosis, enrolled in a pregnancy study.

The chain uses TRBV30 and TRBJ1-3; D is possibly TRBD1 (5 bases). Trimming took off 2 bases at V and 0 bases at J, with 11 bases between the two ends. The length of the CDR3 is 15 residues. Germline lookup yields CDR1 GTSNPN and CDR2 SVGIG (reference sequence). The chain's CDR3 is CAWSFRRGSGNTIYF. CDR3 bases: TGTGCCTGGAGTTTTCGGAGGGGCTCTGGAAACACCATATATTTT.

This chain links TRBV7-9 with TRBJ1-1, with a weak D call TRBD1 (6 bases). The CDR3 length is 15 residues. Germline loops: CDR1 SEHNR, CDR2 FQNEAQ (reference sequence). V gave up 5 bases and J gave up 2 bases, with 15 bases separating them. The CDR3 loop is CASSTHGGPNTEAFF. CDR3 coding DNA: TGTGCCAGCAGCACCCACGGGGGGCCCAACACTGAAGCTTTCTTT.

V gene TRBV2 combines with J gene TRBJ1-5, with D perhaps TRBD1 (6 bases). Trimming took off 7 bases at V and 7 bases at J, with 20 bases between the two ends. The CDR3 length is 15 residues. Germline V gene sequence: CDR1 SNHLY, CDR2 FYNNEI. CDR3 amino acids: CASNFDRSINQPQHF. The CDR3 DNA reads TGTGCCAGCAACTTCGACAGGTCAATAAACCAGCCCCAGCATTTT.

This chain joins TRBV11-3 and TRBJ1-2; 8 positions agree with TRBD1. The germline CDR1 and CDR2 sequences are SGHNT and YENEEA. The CDR3 extends over 13 amino acids. The V and J ends lost 7 bases and 7 bases, in that order; junction bases with no gene match: 8. This CDR3 reads CASIGQGESGYTF. CDR3 in DNA: TGTGCCAGCATCGGACAGGGAGAAAGTGGCTACACCTTC.

The sample holds a few counts of this clone. This chain joins TRBV28 and TRBJ2-7; D perhaps matches TRBD1 (6 bases). Trimming cost V 2 bases and J 4 bases, with 18 bases left between them. The CDR3 runs to 16 residues. CDR1 and CDR2 from the germline V gene are MDHEN and SYDVKM. CDR3 residues: CASSLRMGRGSYEQYF. CDR3 coding DNA: TGTGCCAGCAGTTTAAGGATGGGCAGGGGCTCGTACGAGCAGTACTTC.

The chain links TRBV25-1 to TRBJ1-6; 9 bases fit TRBD1. Trimming cost V 5 bases and J 9 bases; bases outside gene matches: 5. From germline, CDR1 is MGHDK and CDR2 SYGVNS. The CDR3 runs to 14 residues. In DNA form, the CDR3 reads TGTGCCAGCAGTCCGGGACAGGGTAGTTCACCCCTCCACTTT. Translating it yields CASSPGQGSSPLHF.

Details on this clone: At one end, the junction sequence differs from germline, possibly due to a read error. J is TRBJ2-7 and V is TRBV10-3; D gene unclear. Looked up from germline, CDR1 is ENHRY and CDR2 is SYGVKD. This CDR3 is 12 amino acids long. In nucleotides, the CDR3 is TGTGCCATCGCGCACCCCTCCGACGAGCAGTACTTC. Translated, it gives CAIAHPSDEQYF.

This clone was seen a single time. The chain couples TRBV21-1 to TRBJ2-6; the D call in the table, TRBD2, was not verified against the DNA. TRBV21-1 is classified as a pseudogene. The length of the CDR3 is 19 residues. CDR3 coding DNA: TGTGCCAGCAGCAAAGAGGAAGGAGGACGGTCCTCTGGGGCCAACGTCCTGACTTTC. Translated: CASSKEEGGRSSGANVLTF.

The gene calls are TRBV2 and TRBJ1-2; the D is unclear. The germline V and J ends were trimmed by 0 bases and 5 bases, with 10 bases remaining between them. The CDR3 extends over 14 amino acids. The germline V gene has CDR1 SNHLY and CDR2 FYNNEI. The DNA for the CDR3 is TGTGCCAGCAGTGAAGCGGGCAGTCAGTATGGCTACACCTTC. Translation gives CASSEAGSQYGYTF.

V and J are TRBV7-9 and TRBJ2-1, with D tentatively TRBD1 (5 bases). The germline V gene encodes CDR1 SEHNR and CDR2 FQNEAQ (reference sequence). CDR3 size: 16 residues. The V gene lost 4 bases and the J gene lost 1 base, with 14 bases spanning the gap. The CDR3 DNA follows: TGTGCCAGCAGCTCCAGGGAAAAAGGGTCCTACAATGAGCAGTTCTTC. This translates into CASSSREKGSYNEQFF.

This rearrangement joins TRBV19 to TRBJ2-2, with TRBD1 as a possible D gene (6 bases). The CDR3 totals 15 residues. In germline, CDR1 is LNHDA, CDR2 SQIVND (reference sequence). Between the trimmed V and J ends, which lost 11 bases and 5 bases, there was a span of 21 bases. The CDR3 DNA is TGTGCCGCCAGTGCTCAGGGGTTATCTACCGGGGAGCTGTTTTTT. It is translated as CAASAQGLSTGELFF. The variable domain in full, with the rest retrieved from reference TRBV19 and TRBJ2-2, is DGGITQSPKYLFRKEGQNVTLSCEQNLNHDAMYWYRQDPGQGLRLIYYSQIVNDFQKGDIAEGYSVSREKKESFPLTVTSAQKNPTAFYLCAASAQGLSTGELFFGEGSRLTVL.

This chain links TRBV11-3 with TRBJ1-4, with 9 nucleotides matching TRBD1. Germline values: CDR1 SGHNT, CDR2 YENEEA. V dropped 3 bases and J dropped 4; count of bases not matched to a gene: 3. CDR3 size: 15 residues. CDR3 sequence: CASSFRGQGNEKLFF. The CDR3 DNA follows: TGTGCCAGCAGCTTCAGGGGACAGGGTAATGAAAAACTGTTTTTT. The entire variable domain, with the rest obtained from reference TRBV11-3 and TRBJ1-4, is as follows: EAGVVQSPRYKIIEKKQPVAFWCNPISGHNTLYWYLQNLGQGPELLIRYENEEAVDDSQLPKDRFSAERLKGVDSTLKIQPAELGDSAVYLCASSFRGQGNEKLFFGSGTQLSVL.